One sample yielded the 25 T cell receptor beta chains listed below, sequenced in a study of T cell responses to AZD1222 COVID-19 vaccine. Clones were sequenced by immunoSEQ multiplex PCR, and TCRdb holds only the in-frame ones, with some missing. Of approximately 150,000 clones in the sample, about nine tenths are singletons; the top ten hold roughly 1.5%. The sample consisted of peripheral blood, taken on day 0 of AZD1222 vaccination. These receptor sequences come from an adult in good health.

This chain connects TRBV29-1 to TRBJ1-5; unclear D gene. The germline V gene has CDR1 SQVTM and CDR2 ANQGSEA. The CDR3 is made up of 12 amino acids. V lost 4 bases to trimming and J lost 3 bases, with 7 bases between them. The CDR3 DNA reads TGCAGCGTTGGAGGGAACAATCAGCCCCAGCATTTT. Encoded protein: CSVGGNNQPQHF.

This clone has just one count. The V and J genes are TRBV7-2 and TRBJ1-5; D is unclear. The CDR3 sequence is 13 residues long. V shed 1 base and J shed 9 bases, with 10 bases lying between them. Per germline, CDR1 SGHTA and CDR2 FQGNSA. CDR3 amino acids: CASSLGGDRPQHF. For the CDR3, the DNA is TGTGCCAGCAGCTTAGGGGGTGACCGGCCCCAGCATTTT.

This rearrangement joins TRBV30 to TRBJ1-3; D not resolved. In germline, CDR1 is GTSNPN, CDR2 SVGIG (reference sequence). This CDR3 is 13 amino acids long. V was pared by 1 base and J by 4 bases, with 8 bases between. The CDR3 DNA is TGTGCCTGGAGTGGTTCGTTGGGAAACACCATATATTTT. This sequence encodes CAWSGSLGNTIYF.

V usage is TRBV7-3 and J usage is TRBJ2-2; TRBD1 matches 9 bases. From germline, CDR1 is SGHTA and CDR2 FQGTGA. This CDR3 contains 13 residues. Losses at the gene ends were 10 bases for V and 3 bases for J; bases not matched to a gene: 3. CDR3 residues: CATGQGYTGELFF. The CDR3 nucleotides are TGTGCCACCGGACAGGGGTACACCGGGGAGCTGTTTTTT.

This chain links TRBV7-8 with TRBJ2-7; 9 nucleotides match TRBD1. The length of the CDR3 is 16 residues. The germline gives CDR1 SGHVS, CDR2 FQNEAQ. Germline trimming cut 5 bases from V and 3 bases from J; bases unmatched to any gene: 11. The CDR3 DNA follows: TGTGCCAGCAGCCCGTTCCCGGGACAGGGACTCTACGAGCAGTACTTC. This encodes CASSPFPGQGLYEQYF.

This clone was seen a single time. The chain combines TRBV14 with TRBJ2-1, with 10 bases aligning to TRBD2. CDR3 length equals 15 residues. J lost 7 bases, V lost 6 bases, and 9 bases had no gene match. CDR1 is SGHDN, CDR2 FVKESK, per germline. The CDR3 loop is CASSYLAGERNEQFF. The DNA for the CDR3 is TGTGCCAGCAGTTACCTAGCGGGGGAAAGGAATGAGCAGTTCTTC.

The chain combines TRBV7-9 with TRBJ1-2; the match to TRBD1 covers 9 bases. Germline V gene lookup returns CDR1 SEHNR and CDR2 FQNEAQ (reference sequence). The CDR3 has 13 amino acids. V trimming: 5 bases; J trimming: 5 bases; junction bases outside the gene matches: 3. CDR3 DNA: TGTGCCAGCAGCCTTGGGACAGGGTATGGCTACACCTTC. Translated: CASSLGTGYGYTF.

The chain uses TRBV4-1 and TRBJ1-5, with D perhaps matching TRBD1 (5 bases). V was pared by 0 bases and J by 0 bases, with 21 bases between. The germline V gene encodes CDR1 MGHRA and CDR2 YSYEKL. The CDR3 is made up of 20 amino acids. The CDR3 nucleotides are TGCGCCAGCAGCCAAGATCAAGCTCATTGGAGAGGGGTTAGCAATCAGCCCCAGCATTTT. Translated, it gives CASSQDQAHWRGVSNQPQHF.

The genes are TRBV24-1 and TRBJ2-2; 8 bases map to TRBD2. Germline V gene data show CDR1 as KGHDR and CDR2 as SFDVKD. This CDR3 comprises 17 residues. V shed 4 bases, J shed 5 bases, and the junction held 11 bases outside the gene matches. CDR3 sequence: CATSEQTVAGTTGELFF. For the CDR3, the DNA is TGTGCCACCAGTGAACAAACGGTAGCGGGAACGACCGGGGAGCTGTTTTTT.

The V call is TRBV6-5, the J call TRBJ1-2; D gene ambiguous. This CDR3 contains 14 residues. V gave up 2 bases and J gave up 4 bases, with 11 bases separating them. CDR1 is MNHEY and CDR2 is SVGAGI in the germline V gene. CDR3 DNA sequence: TGTGCCAGCAGTTACCGTTCAGCGGGCTATGGCTACACCTTC. Translation: CASSYRSAGYGYTF.

The chain employs TRBV19 and TRBJ2-7, with TRBD1 matching over 11 bases. Germline V gene sequence: CDR1 LNHDA, CDR2 SQIVND (reference sequence). The CDR3 covers 15 residues. With 3 bases clipped from V and 5 bases from J, the junction kept 6 bases outside the gene matches. CDR3 residues: CASSITDRGPNEQYF. CDR3 nucleotides: TGTGCCAGTAGTATCACGGACAGGGGGCCTAACGAGCAGTACTTC.

The V gene is TRBV4-3, the J gene TRBJ1-6; D might be TRBD1 (5 bases). Trimming stripped 3 bases from V and 2 bases from J, with 14 bases between. Looked up from germline, CDR1 is LGHNA and CDR2 is YSLEER. The CDR3 is made up of 17 amino acids. CDR3 residues: CASSHLMGGTYNSPLHF. The CDR3 bases are TGCGCCAGCAGCCACCTCATGGGGGGAACCTATAATTCACCCCTCCACTTT.

The rearrangement uses TRBV7-2 and TRBJ2-4; 7 bases agree with TRBD1. Germline trimming cut 0 bases from V and 1 base from J; bases unmatched to any gene: 3. This CDR3 has 16 residues. Germline CDR1 SGHTA, CDR2 FQGNSA. This chain's CDR3 is CASSLAPGQAKNIQYF. CDR3 nucleotide sequence: TGTGCCAGCAGCTTAGCGCCGGGACAGGCCAAAAACATTCAGTACTTC.

The V and J genes are TRBV19 and TRBJ1-5; 7 bases fit TRBD1. Germline V gene lookup returns CDR1 LNHDA and CDR2 SQIVND (reference sequence). This CDR3 region has 14 residues. After removal of 1 base from V and 9 bases from J, the junction contained 6 bases not matched to a gene. CDR3 sequence (DNA): TGTGCCAGTAGTATAGCAGGGGGGGGTTGGCCCCAGCATTTT. Protein sequence: CASSIAGGGWPQHF.

The CDR3 DNA reads TGTGCCAGCAGCGTAGTGGCGGGAGGAAGCACAGATACGCAGTATTTT. Amino acid sequence: CASSVVAGGSTDTQYF. The rearrangement joins TRBV9 to TRBJ2-3, with 8 bases lining up with TRBD2. In germline, CDR1 is SGDLS, CDR2 YYNGEE. The CDR3 spans 16 residues. J lost 0 bases, V lost 0 bases, and 3 bases had no gene match.

The J gene is TRBJ1-1, the V gene TRBV6-2 or TRBV6-3; D not resolved. The CDR3 covers 13 residues. Germline V lookup: CDR1 MNHEY, CDR2 SVGEGT. V lost 6 bases and J 3 bases, leaving 11 bases between the germline ends. In DNA, the CDR3 is TGTGCCAGCAGCCCTTTACAGTACACTGAAGCTTTCTTT. As protein: CASSPLQYTEAFF.

The V gene is TRBV7-9, the J gene TRBJ2-2; D assignment may be TRBD1 or TRBD2 (5 bases each). This CDR3 contains 15 residues. V was trimmed by 5 bases and J by 6 bases, leaving 16 bases between them. Looked up from germline, CDR1 is SEHNR and CDR2 is FQNEAQ (reference sequence). The CDR3 here is CASSPEGTVPGELFF. CDR3 coding DNA: TGTGCCAGCAGCCCAGAGGGGACGGTTCCCGGGGAGCTGTTTTTT.

This chain connects TRBV3-1 (or the pseudogene TRBV3-2) to TRBJ2-7; maybe TRBD1 (6 bases). The CDR3 contains 15 residues. The V end was cut by 1 base, the J end by 2 bases, with 12 bases between. Germline loops: CDR1 LGHDT, CDR2 YNNKEL (reference sequence). CDR3 nucleotides: TGTGCCAGCAGCCAAGTCCCAGGGGCGACCTACGAGCAGTACTTC. Its translation: CASSQVPGATYEQYF.

This clone appeared a single time. The chain has TRBV7-2 and TRBJ1-6, with D tentatively TRBD1 (5 bases). The CDR3 length is 15 residues. Germline-derived CDR1 and CDR2 are SGHTA and FQGNSA. V gave up 4 bases and J gave up 11 bases, with 18 bases separating them. In DNA, the CDR3 is TGTGCCAGCAGCTCGCCGTCAGGGCCTCGGGCACCCCTCCACTTT. It is translated as CASSSPSGPRAPLHF.

The V gene is TRBV9, the J gene TRBJ1-3; weak D call: TRBD1 (5 bases). V lost 4 bases and J 8 bases, leaving 16 bases between the germline ends. The CDR3 loop spans 14 amino acids. The V gene's germline CDR1 is SGDLS and CDR2 YYNGEE. CDR3 sequence: CASSQDTPRDTIYF. The CDR3 nucleotides are TGTGCCAGCAGCCAGGACACCCCGCGGGACACCATATATTTT.

The chain carries TRBV18 and TRBJ2-3; 10 positions match TRBD1. Germline V gene lookup returns CDR1 KGHSH and CDR2 LQKENI. The CDR3 loop spans 19 amino acids. Trimming removed 3 bases from V and 0 bases from J; junction bases left unmatched: 12. CDR3 amino acids: CASSPRRTGGKSSTDTQYF. The CDR3 DNA reads TGTGCCAGCTCACCCCGACGGACAGGGGGAAAATCAAGCACAGATACGCAGTATTTT.

This clone occurred once. The chain recombines TRBV5-6 with TRBJ1-2; TRBD1 agrees at 8 bases. V trimming: 3 bases; J trimming: 2 bases; junction bases outside the gene matches: 3. The germline V gene has CDR1 SGHDT and CDR2 YYEEEE. The CDR3 has 14 amino acids. CDR3 loop: CASSSRQGNYGYTF. CDR3 in DNA: TGTGCCAGCAGCTCTCGACAGGGGAACTATGGCTACACCTTC.

The genes are TRBV28 and TRBJ2-3; the D gene is possibly TRBD1 (5 bases). CDR1 is MDHEN, CDR2 SYDVKM, per germline. CDR3 length equals 14 residues. With 11 bases removed from V and 2 bases from J, the gap between germline ends came to 17 bases. In nucleotides, the CDR3 is TGTGCCGCCTCTCCGATGGGGCCCACAGATACGCAGTATTTT. It translates to CAASPMGPTDTQYF.

This sequence joins TRBV5-1 and TRBJ1-1; D call uncertain. Trimming stripped 3 bases from V and 2 bases from J, with 8 bases between. Germline CDR1 is SGHRS and CDR2 is YFSETQ. The CDR3 is made up of 13 amino acids. DNA of the CDR3: TGCGCCAGCAGCTCGGTTTATAACACTGAAGCTTTCTTT. Amino acid sequence: CASSSVYNTEAFF. The entire variable domain, with the rest obtained from reference TRBV5-1 and TRBJ1-1, is as follows: KAGVTQTPRYLIKTRGQQVTLSCSPISGHRSVSWYQQTPGQGLQFLFEYFSETQRNKGNFPGRFSGRQFSNSRSEMNVSTLELGDSALYLCASSSVYNTEAFFGQGTRLTVV.

V usage is TRBV5-5 and J usage is TRBJ1-2, with D perhaps TRBD1 (6 bases). Trimming took 5 bases from V and 6 from J, leaving 17 bases between them. Germline V gene lookup returns CDR1 SGHKS and CDR2 YYEKEE (reference sequence). The CDR3 spans 14 residues. The DNA of the CDR3 is TGTGCCAGCAGGCAAAATACAGGGATCGATGGCTACACCTTC. Its protein is CASRQNTGIDGYTF.